What follows describes a single T cell receptor (beta chain). This clonotype was seen repeatedly, ten times or more. Its antigen specificity is not known. No clone much larger than this one lies a single base away; base qualities are absent. Its CDR3 holds 16 amino acids, cysteine through phenylalanine. Kept here is only the CDR3 DNA, which spans 48 bases and is read in frame from base 1. The germline V gene (reference sequence) specifies SEHNR as CDR1 and FQNEAQ as CDR2. V and J are truncated by 5 bases and 7 bases respectively, leaving an intervening sequence of 23 bases. TCR beta CDR3 regions were amplified from RNA transcripts. The TCR CDR3 was subjected to a first round of RT-PCR using the HTBI primer set and the Qiagen OneStep RT-PCR kit. Libraries were constructed in a second round of multiplex PCR, after which size selection and purification were performed. Sequencing of the libraries was done on an Illumina HiSeq2000 using paired-end 100 bp reads. In the authors' own workflow: Raw data were processed with SOAPnuke, discarding reads with adapters, uncalled bases, mean Phred below 15, or no exact constant-primer or identifier match. High-quality paired reads were merged with COPE v1.2.5, and unique nucleotide sequences were defined as clonotypes. MiTCR v1.1 was used to align the clonotypes against IMGT TRBV, TRBD and TRBJ reference segments. Analysis was restricted to V-J combinations with a frequency above 0.0001, which covered 99.2% of repertoires. A TCS score was defined as the ratio between F50 (clonal expansion) and ExV (chaos), using BLOSUM62-based TCRdist between CDR3 peptides within each V-J. Welch's t-statistics and random forest reduced roughly 530 V-J features to roughly 13, which were used in a naive Bayes classifier (R e1071). TCRdb applied fastp at Q25 and MiXCR to the public reads, then kept only in-frame beta chains. Identical CDR3 protein sequences are pooled into one entry, listed with their most common genes and DNA. The authors' filters were not applied to this entry. This sample holds some 200,000 distinct CDR3 sequences; 17% were observed only once. The ten largest clones capture about 50% of the sample.

This sample is drawn from a study of T cells in Graves' hyperthyroidism and ophthalmopathy (dated by TCRdb to between 2018 and 2020). Describing the broader study: Peripheral blood samples were taken at the time of initial diagnosis, prior to any treatment. The paper describes TCR Vbeta CDR3 sequencing of 135 peripheral blood samples, made up of some 42 ophthalmopathy patients, some 76 hyperthyroidism patients and 17 progressor patients. The 100 discovery patients were divided at random into training and test sets in a 7:3 ratio. To identify distinguishing TCR V-J signatures, a discovery cohort of 95 to 100 patients was used, comprising 40 to 45 with Graves' ophthalmopathy and 57 with stable Graves' hyperthyroidism. An independent validation cohort of under 20 hyperthyroidism patients and 17 patients who later progressed to ophthalmopathy tested prospective prediction of ophthalmopathy. In addition, the study compared T-cell repertoires in thyroid tissue and in blood from 6 or 7 Graves' hyperthyroidism patients. Once sampling was done, hyperthyroidism patients were given methimazole at a starting dose of 30 mg daily, whereas ophthalmopathy patients were given high-dose intravenous methylprednisolone. Summary of the overall study and its limitations: No statistical method was used to fix the sample size in advance, and group allocation was not hidden from the investigators. Most expanded thyroid clonotypes (frequency above 0.001) were also detected in blood, a finding suggesting that blood repertoires may reflect thyroid immune responses. In validation, progression to ophthalmopathy was predicted by the model with 70.59% sensitivity and roughly 76% specificity, a median of roughly 6 months before onset. A 13 V-J signature model separated ophthalmopathy from stable hyperthyroidism, with approximately 87% sensitivity and around 84% specificity in cross-validation and 80%/75% in testing.

Graves' hyperthyroidism was defined as stable when no progression to ophthalmopathy occurred over 18 months of follow-up. The hyperthyroidism patients were between 18 and 65 years old and newly diagnosed, with a disease duration of less than 2 months. Exclusion was applied to patients with uncontrolled infections, other autoimmune diseases, pregnancy or lactation. Diagnoses relied on clinical symptoms, serum thyroxine and TRAb, thyroid ultrasound and orbital computed tomography. PBMCs were isolated from about 10 ml of fresh peripheral blood by Ficoll-Paque density gradient centrifugation. Trizol reagent was used to extract total RNA, and RNA quality was then checked on an Agilent 2100 Bioanalyzer.

This sequence was found in a woman aged 45-60 years with Graves' hyperthyroidism. The sequence is built from TRBV7-9 and TRBJ1-1; the best D guess is TRBD1, with 6 bases matching. Sequencing used blood. The DNA sequence is given as TGTGCCAGCAGCCCCGGTAGGTCAGGGGCACAGGGTGAAGCTTTCTTT. Translation gives CASSPGRSGAQGEAFF.